This T cell receptor beta chain was recovered during a study of T cells in Graves' hyperthyroidism and ophthalmopathy. Across the whole study: Blood from the periphery was taken at initial diagnosis, before any treatment.

V lost 0 bases and J lost 14, with 9 bases in between. The CDR3 has 11 residues. The germline V gene has CDR1 LNHDA and CDR2 SQIVND (reference sequence). The PBMCs were sourced from fresh peripheral blood (approximately 10 ml). Amplification targeted TCR beta CDR3 regions from RNA transcripts. RT-PCR in the first round (using the HTBI primer set) targeted the TCR CDR3. Each CDR3 protein gets one entry after TCRdb re-called the multiplex PCR reads with MiXCR. The table shows 300,000 or so distinct CDR3 sequences, with about a sixth occurring only once. The clonotype comes from a woman aged 55-69 years with Graves' ophthalmopathy. Sequenced material: blood. This sequence joins TRBV19 and TRBJ2-3; D is ambiguous. The CDR3 nucleotides are TGTGCCAGTAGTATAGAGAGCCACCTGTATTTT. It translates to CASSIESHLYF.